These 25 T cell receptor beta chains were sequenced from one sample in a study of T cell repertoires in cytomegalovirus infection. Their cognate antigens are unknown. TCRdb re-called the reads with MiXCR, one entry per CDR3 protein. This table holds about 270,000 distinct CDR3 sequences, approximately 22% found once. Material: cultured PBMCs, obtained from culture after CMV antigen stimulation. Source of these receptors: a human donor in good health (CMV status not recorded). Some clones in this sample may be carry-over from other donors' samples.

This clonotype was seen a few times. V and J are TRBV28 and TRBJ2-5; 9 nucleotides line up with TRBD1. V lost 3 bases to trimming and J lost 5 bases; unmatched junction nucleotides: 4. The CDR3 totals 14 residues. Germline V gives CDR1 MDHEN, CDR2 SYDVKM. The CDR3 sequence: CASSFYRGRETQYF. CDR3 nucleotide sequence: TGTGCCAGCAGTTTCTACAGGGGGCGTGAGACCCAGTACTTC.

Comment on this clonotype: The junction differs from germline at one of its ends, possibly a read error. The rearrangement joins TRBV27 to TRBJ2-2; 15 nucleotides line up with TRBD2. The CDR3 sequence is 16 residues long. The germline CDR1 and CDR2 sequences are MNHEY and SMNVEV (reference sequence). The CDR3 region is CASSIRTSGRAGKLFF. CDR3 DNA sequence: TGTGCCAGCAGTATCAGGACTAGCGGGAGGGCCGGGAAGCTGTTTTTT.

The chain employs TRBV20-1 and TRBJ2-3, with 12 positions matching TRBD2. The CDR3 sequence is 16 residues long. With V trimmed by 4 bases and J by 0 bases, 5 bases remained unmatched. Looked up from germline, CDR1 is DFQATT and CDR2 is SNEGSKA (reference sequence). The DNA for the CDR3 is TGCAGTGCTATCGGACTAGCGGGAACAAGCACAGATACGCAGTATTTT. Translation gives CSAIGLAGTSTDTQYF.

This clonotype was picked up many times. This chain uses TRBV7-2 with TRBJ2-1; 8 bases are shared with TRBD2. The J segment lost 8 bases and the V segment lost 1 base, leaving 7 bases of the junction unmatched. Germline CDR1 and CDR2: SGHTA and FQGNSA. The CDR3 totals 15 residues. CDR3 bases: TGTGCCAGCAGCTTAGATACCGGGAGGGGCTATGAGCAGTTCTTC. Its protein is CASSLDTGRGYEQFF.

A few counts support this clonotype. The rearrangement uses TRBV20-1 and TRBJ2-1; 8 positions match TRBD2. The junction had 2 bases not matched to a gene; V was cut back by 1 base and J by 3 bases. The CDR3 totals 14 residues. Germline V gene lookup returns CDR1 DFQATT and CDR2 SNEGSKA (reference sequence). CDR3 region: CSARAGRGYNEQFF. The CDR3 DNA sequence: TGCAGTGCTAGAGCCGGGAGGGGCTACAATGAGCAGTTCTTC.

The V and J genes are TRBV7-8 and TRBJ1-6; 9 bases match TRBD1. Germline V CDR1 and CDR2: SGHVS, FQNEAQ. This CDR3 region has 14 residues. Losses at the gene ends were 3 bases for V and 10 bases for J; bases not matched to a gene: 4. The CDR3 here is CASSFGTGRSPLHF. The CDR3 nucleotides are TGTGCCAGCAGCTTCGGGACAGGGAGGTCACCCCTCCACTTT.

This clonotype was counted ten times or more. The chain employs TRBV7-2 and TRBJ2-6; D is uncertain. This CDR3 is built from 16 residues. V shed 8 bases and J shed 0 bases, with 14 bases lying between them. CDR1 and CDR2 from the germline V gene are SGHTA and FQGNSA. The CDR3 DNA is TGTGCCAGCGGATCTGGACGTTTCTCTGGGGCCAACGTCCTGACTTTC. Translation: CASGSGRFSGANVLTF.

There are many counts of this clonotype. This chain joins TRBV6-2 or TRBV6-3 and TRBJ2-5, with 10 positions matching TRBD1. Germline V lookup: CDR1 MNHEY, CDR2 SVGEGT. With 5 bases clipped from V and 2 bases from J, the junction kept 17 bases outside the gene matches. This CDR3 spans 19 amino acids. CDR3 DNA: TGTGCCAGCAGTGACAGGGGGCCGGCATCCAGAGCTAAACAAGAGACCCAGTACTTC. Translating it yields CASSDRGPASRAKQETQYF.

This clonotype occurred many times. The chain links TRBV7-2 to TRBJ1-2; 8 bases align to TRBD1. The germline gives CDR1 SGHTA, CDR2 FQGNSA. The CDR3 has 13 residues. V was clipped by 6 bases and J by 10 bases; unmatched bases: 10. Written as DNA, the CDR3 is TGTGCCAGCAGTAACAGACAGGGGATGGTCTACACCTTC. Translation: CASSNRQGMVYTF.

The table lists this clonotype with many counts. The gene calls are TRBV27 and TRBJ2-1, with 7 bases lining up with TRBD2. The germline gives CDR1 MNHEY, CDR2 SMNVEV (reference sequence). With V trimmed by 7 bases and J by 3 bases, 15 bases remained unmatched. The CDR3 length is 17 residues. In DNA, the CDR3 is TGTGCCAGCAACCCGGAGGGTGGGAGCGGGGACTACAATGAGCAGTTCTTC. The encoded protein is CASNPEGGSGDYNEQFF.

This chain joins TRBV2 and TRBJ2-1; no reliable D call. The germline V and J ends were trimmed by 4 bases and 9 bases, with 7 bases remaining between them. CDR1 is SNHLY, CDR2 FYNNEI, per germline. The CDR3 sequence is 11 residues long. CDR3 loop: CASSAEFEQFF. The CDR3, as DNA: TGTGCCAGCAGTGCGGAGTTTGAGCAGTTCTTC. The full variable domain, completed using reference TRBV2 and TRBJ2-1, is EPEVTQTPSHQVTQMGQEVILRCVPISNHLYFYWYRQILGQKVEFLVSFYNNEISEKSEIFDDQFSVERPDGSNFTLKIRSTKLEDSAMYFCASSAEFEQFFGPGTRLTVL.

This chain uses TRBV28 with TRBJ1-2; D gene ambiguous. CDR3 length equals 11 residues. V shed 8 bases and J shed 4 bases, with 8 bases lying between them. Germline V gives CDR1 MDHEN, CDR2 SYDVKM. Here the CDR3 reads CASGNTYGYTF. CDR3 nucleotide sequence: TGTGCCAGCGGAAACACCTATGGCTACACCTTC.

This clonotype was seen more than once but under ten times. V usage is TRBV4-2 and J usage is TRBJ1-2; 7 bases match TRBD1. The CDR3 runs to 14 residues. CDR1 is LGHNA, CDR2 YNFKEQ, per germline. Trimming at V came to 7 bases and at J to 6 bases, leaving 11 bases not matched to a gene. DNA for the CDR3: TGTGCCAGCACTACTCGGGAGGGGGCGGATGGCTACACCTTC. The encoded protein is CASTTREGADGYTF.

This clonotype came up a few times. The rearrangement joins TRBV6-2 or TRBV6-3 to TRBJ2-5; TRBD2 matches 8 bases. The length of the CDR3 is 17 residues. V gave up 6 bases and J gave up 1 base; unmatched junction bases: 13. Germline lookup yields CDR1 MNHEY and CDR2 SVGEGT. CDR3: CASSSLPTTSAQETQYF. DNA of the CDR3: TGTGCCAGCAGCTCTCTCCCTACGACTAGCGCCCAAGAGACCCAGTACTTC.

This clonotype was seen at least ten times. The chain employs TRBV7-2 and TRBJ2-1; possibly TRBD1 for D (6 bases). The germline V gene encodes CDR1 SGHTA and CDR2 FQGNSA. With 2 bases removed from V and 12 bases from J, the gap between germline ends came to 14 bases. CDR3 length: 13 residues. The CDR3 DNA is TGTGCCAGCAGCTTAATAGGGGGAATAGGGCAGTTCTTC. It codes for CASSLIGGIGQFF. Variable domain in full (rest from reference TRBV7-2 and TRBJ2-1): GAGVSQSPSNKVTEKGKDVELRCDPISGHTALYWYRQSLGQGLEFLIYFQGNSAPDKSGLPSDRFSAERTGGSVSTLTIQRTQQEDSAVYLCASSLIGGIGQFFGPGTRLTVL.

CDR3 sequence reads: CASSQDLGRVGTGELFF. CDR3 DNA: TGCGCCAGCAGCCAAGACTTAGGCAGGGTTGGCACCGGGGAGCTGTTTTTT. The rearrangement joins TRBV4-3 to TRBJ2-2; a weak D match, TRBD1 (5 bases). V dropped 0 bases and J dropped 4 bases, with 15 bases sitting between them. Germline CDR1 LGHNA, CDR2 YSLEER. There are 17 residues in the CDR3.

The table lists this clonotype with a few counts. The chain uses TRBV20-1 and TRBJ1-6; D perhaps matches TRBD1 (5 bases). The CDR3 extends over 13 amino acids. The germline gives CDR1 DFQATT, CDR2 SNEGSKA (reference sequence). Trimming shortened V by 5 bases and J by 7 bases, and 12 bases separated the two germline ends. CDR3 in amino acids: CSASGTENSPLHF. The DNA of the CDR3 is TGCAGTGCTTCCGGGACGGAGAATTCACCCCTCCACTTT.

The CDR3 DNA sequence: TGTGCCAGCTCCGGCCAGACCTACGAGCAGTACTTC. Translated, it gives CASSGQTYEQYF. V usage is TRBV28 and J usage is TRBJ2-7; no clear D gene. Germline values: CDR1 MDHEN, CDR2 SYDVKM. V was trimmed by 8 bases and J by 2 bases, leaving 10 bases between them. This CDR3 is 12 amino acids long.

This clonotype was recorded at least ten times. The rearrangement links TRBV7-2 to TRBJ2-1, with 10 bases identical to TRBD2. The CDR3 contains 16 residues. The V segment lost 1 base and the J segment 9 bases; nucleotides outside the gene matches: 9. The germline V gene encodes CDR1 SGHTA and CDR2 FQGNSA. DNA for the CDR3: TGTGCCAGCAGCTTAGGGGGGGGACTAGCGTTATCTGAGCAGTTCTTC. As protein: CASSLGGGLALSEQFF.

The V call is TRBV7-8, the J call TRBJ2-3; D gene uncertain. Trimming left V 5 bases short and J 1 base short, with 10 bases between. CDR1 and CDR2 (germline): SGHVS, FQNEAQ. The CDR3 has 14 residues. This CDR3 reads CASSPLRRTDTQYF. CDR3 in DNA: TGTGCCAGCAGCCCTCTGAGGCGCACAGATACGCAGTATTTT.

This clonotype has just a few counts. In DNA, the CDR3 is TGTGCCAGCGGGACTAGTGGGGCCACAGATACGCAGTATTTT. As protein: CASGTSGATDTQYF. The chain is built from TRBV28 and TRBJ2-3, with 8 bases lining up with TRBD2. The V gene's germline CDR1 is MDHEN and CDR2 SYDVKM. The V and J ends lost 8 bases and 2 bases, in that order; junction bases with no gene match: 6. The CDR3 covers 14 residues.

This clonotype has ten or more counts. Here the CDR3 reads CASTCRTSGGYEQYV. The CDR3 DNA reads as TGCGCCAGCACCTGCCGGACTAGCGGGGGCTACGAGCAGTACGTC. V is TRBV4-1 and J is TRBJ2-7, with 13 bases lining up with TRBD2. This CDR3 is 15 amino acids long. From germline, CDR1 is MGHRA and CDR2 YSYEKL. The trim removed 7 bases at V and 3 bases at J, leaving 6 bases unmatched.

This clonotype has ten or more counts. The chain is built from TRBV4-1 and TRBJ2-1; 8 nucleotides align to TRBD2. Germline V gives CDR1 MGHRA, CDR2 YSYEKL. The trim removed 0 bases at V and 7 bases at J, leaving 8 bases unmatched. The CDR3 length is 16 residues. This CDR3 reads CASSQDTLAGLNEQFF. The CDR3 DNA sequence: TGCGCCAGCAGCCAAGATACGTTAGCGGGATTGAATGAGCAGTTCTTC.

This clonotype was observed at least ten times. This rearrangement joins TRBV9 to TRBJ1-6; D call uncertain. The V gene's germline CDR1 is SGDLS and CDR2 YYNGEE. V was pared by 1 base and J by 15 bases, with 17 bases between. The CDR3 is 14 amino acids. The CDR3 nucleotides read TGTGCCAGCAGCGTAACCAGACGGTGGGAGGACCTCCACTTT. This gives the protein CASSVTRRWEDLHF.

Written as DNA, the CDR3 is TGTGCCAGCAGCTTAGACCCTAACTATGGCTACACCTTC. Its protein product is CASSLDPNYGYTF. The chain is built from TRBV7-2 and TRBJ1-2; no reliable D call. This CDR3 has 13 amino acids. Germline V lookup: CDR1 SGHTA, CDR2 FQGNSA. V lost 1 base, J lost 0 bases, and 3 bases lay in between.